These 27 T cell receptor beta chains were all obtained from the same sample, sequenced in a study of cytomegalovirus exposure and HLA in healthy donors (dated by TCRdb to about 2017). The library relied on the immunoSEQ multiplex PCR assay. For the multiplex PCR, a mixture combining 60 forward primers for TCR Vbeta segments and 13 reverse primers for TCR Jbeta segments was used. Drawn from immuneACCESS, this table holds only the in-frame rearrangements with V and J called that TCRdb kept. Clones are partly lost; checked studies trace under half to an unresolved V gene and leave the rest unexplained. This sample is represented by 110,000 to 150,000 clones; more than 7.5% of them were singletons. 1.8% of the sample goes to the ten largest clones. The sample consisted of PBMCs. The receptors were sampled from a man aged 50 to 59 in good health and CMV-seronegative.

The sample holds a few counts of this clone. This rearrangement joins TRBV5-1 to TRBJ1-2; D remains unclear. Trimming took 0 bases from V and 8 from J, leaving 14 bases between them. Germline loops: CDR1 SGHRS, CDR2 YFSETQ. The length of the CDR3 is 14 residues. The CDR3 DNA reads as TGCGCCAGCAGCTTGGAAGTTTCGGCGGGCGGCTACACCTTC. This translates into CASSLEVSAGGYTF.

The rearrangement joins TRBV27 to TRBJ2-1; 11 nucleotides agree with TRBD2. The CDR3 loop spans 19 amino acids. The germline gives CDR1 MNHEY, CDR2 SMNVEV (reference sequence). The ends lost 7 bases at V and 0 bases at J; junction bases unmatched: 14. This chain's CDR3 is CASNPWRTSGSSSYNEQFF. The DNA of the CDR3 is TGTGCCAGCAACCCTTGGCGTACTAGCGGGAGCAGCTCCTACAATGAGCAGTTCTTC.

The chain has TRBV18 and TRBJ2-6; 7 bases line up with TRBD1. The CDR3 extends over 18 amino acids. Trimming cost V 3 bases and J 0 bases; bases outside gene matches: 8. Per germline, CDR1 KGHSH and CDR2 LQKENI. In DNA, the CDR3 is TGTGCCAGCTCACCGTCGACAGGGACCTCCTCTGGGGCCAACGTCCTGACTTTC. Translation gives CASSPSTGTSSGANVLTF.

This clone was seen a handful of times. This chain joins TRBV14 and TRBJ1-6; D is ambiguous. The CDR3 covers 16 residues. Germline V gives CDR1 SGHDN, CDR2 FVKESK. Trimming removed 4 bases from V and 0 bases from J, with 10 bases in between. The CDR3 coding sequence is TGTGCCAGCAGCCTTAACCCCAGCTCCTATAATTCACCCCTCCACTTT. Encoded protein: CASSLNPSSYNSPLHF. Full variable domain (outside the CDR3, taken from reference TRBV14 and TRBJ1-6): EAGVTQFPSHSVIEKGQTVTLRCDPISGHDNLYWYRRVMGKEIKFLLHFVKESKQDESGMPNNRFLAERTGGTYSTLKVQPAELEDSGVYFCASSLNPSSYNSPLHFGNGTRLTVT.

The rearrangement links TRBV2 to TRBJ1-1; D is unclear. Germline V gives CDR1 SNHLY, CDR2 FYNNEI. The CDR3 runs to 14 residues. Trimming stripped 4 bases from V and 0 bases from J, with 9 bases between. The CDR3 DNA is TGTGCCAGCAGTGCCAGACTGATGAACACTGAAGCTTTCTTT. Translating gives CASSARLMNTEAFF.

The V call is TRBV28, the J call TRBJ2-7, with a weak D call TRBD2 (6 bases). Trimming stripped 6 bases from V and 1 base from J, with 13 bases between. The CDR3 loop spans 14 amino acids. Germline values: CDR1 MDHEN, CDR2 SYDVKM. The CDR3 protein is CASSSPGLSYEQYF. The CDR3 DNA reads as TGTGCCAGCAGCTCCCCGGGACTGTCCTACGAGCAGTACTTC.

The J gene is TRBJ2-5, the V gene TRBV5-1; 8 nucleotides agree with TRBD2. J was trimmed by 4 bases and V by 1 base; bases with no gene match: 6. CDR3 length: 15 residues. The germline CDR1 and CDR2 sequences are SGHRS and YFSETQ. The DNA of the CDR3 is TGCGCCAGCAGCTTGCGGGAGGGTTCAGGAGAGACCCAGTACTTC. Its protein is CASSLREGSGETQYF. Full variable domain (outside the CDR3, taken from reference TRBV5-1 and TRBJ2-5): KAGVTQTPRYLIKTRGQQVTLSCSPISGHRSVSWYQQTPGQGLQFLFEYFSETQRNKGNFPGRFSGRQFSNSRSEMNVSTLELGDSALYLCASSLREGSGETQYFGPGTRLLVL.

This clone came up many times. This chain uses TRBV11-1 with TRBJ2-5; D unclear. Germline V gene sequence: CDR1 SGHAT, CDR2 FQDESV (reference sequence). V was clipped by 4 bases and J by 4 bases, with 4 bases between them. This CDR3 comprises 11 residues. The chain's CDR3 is CASSSRETQYF. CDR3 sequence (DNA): TGTGCCAGCAGCTCCCGAGAGACCCAGTACTTC.

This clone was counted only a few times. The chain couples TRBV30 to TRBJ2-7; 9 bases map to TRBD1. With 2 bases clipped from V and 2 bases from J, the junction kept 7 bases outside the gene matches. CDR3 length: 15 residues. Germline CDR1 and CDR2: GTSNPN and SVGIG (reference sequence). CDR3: CAWSIRDRATYEQYF. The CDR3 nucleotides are TGTGCCTGGAGTATCCGGGACAGGGCCACCTACGAGCAGTACTTC.

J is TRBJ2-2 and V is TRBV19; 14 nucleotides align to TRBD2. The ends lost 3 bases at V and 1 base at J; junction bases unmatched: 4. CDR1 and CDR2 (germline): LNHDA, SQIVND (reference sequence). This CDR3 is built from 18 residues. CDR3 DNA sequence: TGTGCCAGTAGTATGAGAGGGACTAGCGGGAGGAACACCGGGGAGCTGTTTTTT. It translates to CASSMRGTSGRNTGELFF.

CDR3: CASSPPGYLQFF. The DNA of the CDR3 is TGTGCCAGCAGCCCCCCCGGGTACCTGCAGTTCTTC. The genes are TRBV7-6 and TRBJ2-1; D is unclear. This CDR3 is 12 amino acids long. V lost 5 bases, J lost 12 bases, and 14 bases lay in between. CDR1 and CDR2 from the germline V gene are SGHVS and FNYEAQ.

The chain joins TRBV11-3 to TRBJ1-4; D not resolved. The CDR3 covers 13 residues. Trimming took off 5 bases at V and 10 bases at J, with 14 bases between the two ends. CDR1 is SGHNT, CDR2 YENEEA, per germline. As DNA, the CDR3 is TGTGCCAGCAGCCCCGGAGAGGGAGGAAAACTGTTTTTT. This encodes CASSPGEGGKLFF.

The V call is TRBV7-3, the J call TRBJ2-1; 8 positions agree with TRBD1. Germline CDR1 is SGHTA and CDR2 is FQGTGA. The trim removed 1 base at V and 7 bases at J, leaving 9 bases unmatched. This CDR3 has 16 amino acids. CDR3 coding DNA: TGTGCCAGCAGCTTAATTTTCAGGGGGCAGAAAAATGAGCAGTTCTTC. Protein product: CASSLIFRGQKNEQFF. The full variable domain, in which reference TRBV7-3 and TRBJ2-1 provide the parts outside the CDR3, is GAGVSQTPSNKVTEKGKYVELRCDPISGHTALYWYRQSLGQGPEFLIYFQGTGAADDSGLPNDRFFAVRPEGSVSTLKIQRTERGDSAVYLCASSLIFRGQKNEQFFGPGTRLTVL.

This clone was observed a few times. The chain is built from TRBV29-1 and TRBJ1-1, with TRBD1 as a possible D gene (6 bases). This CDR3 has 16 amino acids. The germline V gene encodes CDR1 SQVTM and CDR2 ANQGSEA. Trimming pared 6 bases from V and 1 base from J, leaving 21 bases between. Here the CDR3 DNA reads TGCAGCGTAGGTGACAGGTTTTTCGGGGAGAACACTGAAGCTTTCTTT. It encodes CSVGDRFFGENTEAFF. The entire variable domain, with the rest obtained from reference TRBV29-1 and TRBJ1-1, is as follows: SAVISQKPSRDICQRGTSLTIQCQVDSQVTMMFWYRQQPGQSLTLIATANQGSEATYESGFVIDKFPISRPNLTFSTLTVSNMSPEDSSIYLCSVGDRFFGENTEAFFGQGTRLTVV.

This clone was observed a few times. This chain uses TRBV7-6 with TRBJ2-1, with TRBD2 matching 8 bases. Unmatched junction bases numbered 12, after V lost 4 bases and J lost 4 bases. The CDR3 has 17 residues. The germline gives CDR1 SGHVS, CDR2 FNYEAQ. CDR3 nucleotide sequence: TGTGCCAGCAGCTCCCATCCGGGAGGGCTGGGGTACAATGAGCAGTTCTTC. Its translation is CASSSHPGGLGYNEQFF.

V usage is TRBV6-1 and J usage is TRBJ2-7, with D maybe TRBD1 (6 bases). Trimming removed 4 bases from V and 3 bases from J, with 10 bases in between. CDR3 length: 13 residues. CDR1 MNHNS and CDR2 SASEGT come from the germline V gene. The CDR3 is CASSGQVNYEQYF. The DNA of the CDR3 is TGTGCCAGCAGTGGACAGGTGAACTACGAGCAGTACTTC.

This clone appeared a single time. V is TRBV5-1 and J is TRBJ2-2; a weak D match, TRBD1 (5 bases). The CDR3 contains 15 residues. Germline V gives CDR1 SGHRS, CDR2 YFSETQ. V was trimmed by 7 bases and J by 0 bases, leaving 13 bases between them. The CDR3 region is CASGPDTSNTGELFF. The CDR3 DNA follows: TGCGCCAGCGGACCGGACACGTCGAACACCGGGGAGCTGTTTTTT.

In DNA form, the CDR3 reads TGTGCCAGCAGCTTAGTGCGGGGCAACACTGAAGCTTTCTTT. Its translation is CASSLVRGNTEAFF. The chain is built from TRBV11-2 and TRBJ1-1, with D possibly being TRBD1 (5 bases). CDR3 length: 14 amino acids. The germline CDR1 and CDR2 sequences are SGHAT and FQNNGV. V lost 1 base, J lost 2 bases, and 8 bases lay in between.

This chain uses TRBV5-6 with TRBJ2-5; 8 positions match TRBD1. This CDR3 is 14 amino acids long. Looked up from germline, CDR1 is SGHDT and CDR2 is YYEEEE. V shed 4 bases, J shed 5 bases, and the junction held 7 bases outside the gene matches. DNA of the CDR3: TGTGCCAGCAGCCGGACCGGACAGGGTGAGACCCAGTACTTC. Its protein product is CASSRTGQGETQYF. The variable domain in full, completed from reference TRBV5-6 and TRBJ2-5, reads DAGVTQSPTHLIKTRGQQVTLRCSPKSGHDTVSWYQQALGQGPQFIFQYYEEEERQRGNFPDRFSGHQFPNYSSELNVNALLLGDSALYLCASSRTGQGETQYFGPGTRLLVL.

This CDR3 is CASRRMASGRSTYEQYF. The CDR3 bases are TGTGCCAGCAGGAGAATGGCTAGCGGGAGGTCTACTTACGAGCAGTACTTC. This chain uses TRBV7-2 with TRBJ2-7; 11 bases are a match to TRBD2. Germline trimming cut 6 bases from V and 4 bases from J; bases unmatched to any gene: 14. Germline-derived CDR1 and CDR2 are SGHTA and FQGNSA. The CDR3 consists of 17 residues.

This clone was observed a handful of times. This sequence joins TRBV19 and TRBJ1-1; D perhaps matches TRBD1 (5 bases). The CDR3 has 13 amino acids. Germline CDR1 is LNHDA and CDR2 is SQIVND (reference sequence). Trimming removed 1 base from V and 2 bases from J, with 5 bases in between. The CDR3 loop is CASSIGTNTEAFF. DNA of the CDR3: TGTGCCAGTAGTATAGGGACAAACACTGAAGCTTTCTTT.

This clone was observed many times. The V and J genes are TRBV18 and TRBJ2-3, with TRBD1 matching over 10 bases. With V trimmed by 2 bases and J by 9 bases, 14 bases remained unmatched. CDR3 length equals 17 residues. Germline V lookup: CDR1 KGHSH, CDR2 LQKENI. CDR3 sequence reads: CASSPSDRGQLLSTQYF. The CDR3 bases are TGTGCCAGCTCACCAAGCGACAGGGGGCAGCTGCTTAGCACGCAGTATTTT. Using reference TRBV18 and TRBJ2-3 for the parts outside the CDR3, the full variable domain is NAGVMQNPRHLVRRRGQEARLRCSPMKGHSHVYWYRQLPEEGLKFMVYLQKENIIDESGMPKERFSAEFPKEGPSILRIQQVVRGDSAAYFCASSPSDRGQLLSTQYFGPGTRLTVL.

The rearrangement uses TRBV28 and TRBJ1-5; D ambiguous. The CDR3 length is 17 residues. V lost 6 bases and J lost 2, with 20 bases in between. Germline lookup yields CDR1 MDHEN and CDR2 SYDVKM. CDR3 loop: CASSSRRARGGNQPQHF. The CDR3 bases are TGTGCCAGCAGCTCCCGTAGGGCTCGCGGGGGCAATCAGCCCCAGCATTTT.

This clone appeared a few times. The CDR3 region is CASRQDNREGWGYNEQFF. DNA for the CDR3: TGTGCCAGCAGACAGGATAACAGGGAAGGTTGGGGCTACAATGAGCAGTTCTTC. The chain employs TRBV5-6 and TRBJ2-1; TRBD1 might be the D (6 bases). The V end lost 5 bases, the J end lost 3 bases, and 24 bases lay between the germline ends. The CDR3 is 18 amino acids. Germline CDR1 and CDR2: SGHDT and YYEEEE.

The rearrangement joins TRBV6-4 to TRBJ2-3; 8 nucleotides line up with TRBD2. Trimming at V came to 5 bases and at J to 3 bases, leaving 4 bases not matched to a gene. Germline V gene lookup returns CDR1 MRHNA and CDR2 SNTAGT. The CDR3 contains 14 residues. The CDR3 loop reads CASSQRGGTDTQYF. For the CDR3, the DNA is TGTGCCAGCAGTCAACGGGGGGGGACAGATACGCAGTATTTT.

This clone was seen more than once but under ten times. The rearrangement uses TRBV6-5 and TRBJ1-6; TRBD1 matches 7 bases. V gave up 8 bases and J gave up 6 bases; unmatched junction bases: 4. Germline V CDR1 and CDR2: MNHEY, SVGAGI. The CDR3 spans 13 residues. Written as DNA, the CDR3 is TGTGCCAGCGGCAGACAGGGTAATTCACCCCTCCACTTT. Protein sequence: CASGRQGNSPLHF.

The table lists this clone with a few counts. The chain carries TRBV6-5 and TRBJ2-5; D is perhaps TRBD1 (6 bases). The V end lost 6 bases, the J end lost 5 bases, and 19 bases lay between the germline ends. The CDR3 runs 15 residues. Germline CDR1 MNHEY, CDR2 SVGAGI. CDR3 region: CASSLFRGEAETQYF. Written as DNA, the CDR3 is TGTGCCAGCAGCCTATTCAGGGGAGAGGCTGAGACCCAGTACTTC.